The present entry profiles one T cell receptor beta chain with its context. Its antigen is not known. The data derive from a study of monozygotic twins with inflammatory bowel disease. From germline, CDR1 is SEHNR and CDR2 FQNEAQ (reference sequence). The CDR3 is 12 amino acids. Overall study findings and caveats: Patient-specific immunosuppressive treatments may have made repertoires more variable. The data did not back a single strong IBD-associated clonotype or signal.

Following a re-call of the 5' RACE reads, TCRdb has one entry per CDR3 protein and lacks DNA. The sample data list 300,000 to 400,000 distinct CDR3 sequences. The sequenced material came from blood. This receptor was taken from a human donor with ulcerative colitis or Crohn's disease, or a healthy co-twin of an affected twin (not recorded which). The chain uses TRBV7-9 and TRBJ2-3. This CDR3 reads CASRRFTDTQYF.